What follows are 21 T cell receptor beta chains derived from one specimen sequenced in a study of blood T cell repertoires in COVID-19. Measured with immunoSEQ multiplex PCR; TCRdb has only the in-frame clones, and not every one. The sample has about 140,000 clones, approximately 87% seen once; the top ten hold 11%. Specimen: PBMCs or T cells enriched from blood (not recorded which). These receptors were taken from a man in his fifties or sixties who had recovered from COVID-19.

The chain is built from TRBV6-5 and TRBJ2-3; tentatively, D is TRBD2 (5 bases). Trimming left V 4 bases short and J 0 bases short, with 11 bases between. The CDR3 is 15 residues long. Germline CDR1 is MNHEY and CDR2 is SVGAGI. The CDR3 nucleotides are TGTGCCAGCAGTTTCGTCGGCGGGAGCACAGATACGCAGTATTTT. Residues: CASSFVGGSTDTQYF.

This chain links TRBV28 with TRBJ1-2; 9 bases line up with TRBD1. Germline V gene sequence: CDR1 MDHEN, CDR2 SYDVKM. The CDR3 has 16 residues. V shed 4 bases, J shed 1 base, and the junction held 7 bases outside the gene matches. CDR3 coding DNA: TGTGCCAGCAGTTATTACCCGGGACAGGGTAACTATGGCTACACCTTC. The encoded protein is CASSYYPGQGNYGYTF.

This chain joins TRBV24-1 and TRBJ1-1; TRBD1 is a possible D gene (6 bases). The germline V and J ends were trimmed by 6 bases and 1 base, with 8 bases remaining between them. Germline V gene lookup returns CDR1 KGHDR and CDR2 SFDVKD. The CDR3 runs to 13 residues. DNA for the CDR3: TGTGCCACCAGTAAGGACAGGAACACTGAAGCTTTCTTT. It translates to CATSKDRNTEAFF.

This rearrangement joins TRBV29-1 to TRBJ2-7, with 12 positions matching TRBD2. After removal of 0 bases from V and 2 bases from J, the junction contained 2 bases not matched to a gene. The CDR3 consists of 15 residues. In germline, CDR1 is SQVTM, CDR2 ANQGSEA. The CDR3 reads CSVEEASGGAYEQYF. The CDR3 DNA is TGCAGCGTTGAAGAGGCTAGCGGGGGGGCCTACGAGCAGTACTTC.

The chain couples TRBV28 to TRBJ1-5; TRBD1 might be the D (6 bases). Germline CDR1 is MDHEN and CDR2 is SYDVKM. V was cut by 3 bases and J by 4 bases, with 13 bases left in between. There are 15 residues in the CDR3. CDR3 sequence reads: CASSFSDSTNQPQHF. CDR3 sequence (DNA): TGTGCCAGCAGTTTCTCGGACAGTACTAATCAGCCCCAGCATTTT.

This clone was observed a single time. V is TRBV25-1 and J is TRBJ1-6, with D hard to call. The V gene's germline CDR1 is MGHDK and CDR2 SYGVNS. The V and J ends lost 7 bases and 4 bases respectively, with 8 bases between them. This CDR3 is built from 13 residues. This CDR3 reads CASTDQYNSPLHF. The CDR3 bases are TGTGCCAGCACTGACCAGTATAATTCACCCCTCCACTTT. The variable domain in full, with the rest retrieved from reference TRBV25-1 and TRBJ1-6, is EADIYQTPRYLVIGTGKKITLECSQTMGHDKMYWYQQDPGMELHLIHYSYGVNSTEKGDLSSESTVSRIRTEHFPLTLESARPSHTSQYLCASTDQYNSPLHFGNGTRLTVT.

Only one count was recorded for this clone. CDR3 residues: CASSELQTNGELFF. For the CDR3, the DNA is TGCGCCAGCAGTGAGCTTCAGACTAACGGGGAGCTGTTTTTT. The rearrangement links TRBV10-1 to TRBJ2-2, with D perhaps TRBD2 (5 bases). Looked up from germline, CDR1 is WNHNN and CDR2 is SYGVQD (reference sequence). The CDR3 runs to 14 residues. V lost 2 bases to trimming and J lost 7 bases, with 11 bases between them.

This clone appeared a few times. The rearrangement joins TRBV12-2 to TRBJ2-5; no DNA check was done on the table's D call, TRBD2. TRBV12-2 is a listed pseudogene. The CDR3 consists of 13 residues. The CDR3 sequence is CASCPRLQETQYF. For the CDR3, the DNA is TGTGCAAGTTGCCCCCGACTACAAGAGACCCAGTACTTC.

The count of this clone is one. The CDR3 sequence: CASRPGLGRTGELFF. The CDR3 DNA reads as TGTGCCAGCAGACCAGGACTAGGACGGACCGGGGAGCTGTTTTTT. The gene calls are TRBV6-5 and TRBJ2-2, with 7 bases that match TRBD2. CDR1 is MNHEY and CDR2 is SVGAGI in the germline V gene. The J segment lost 5 bases and the V segment lost 6 bases, leaving 9 bases of the junction unmatched. The CDR3 runs to 15 residues.

The rearrangement links TRBV2 to TRBJ2-7, with 8 positions matching TRBD1. Germline assignment: CDR1 SNHLY and CDR2 FYNNEI. This CDR3 has 13 residues. V dropped 6 bases and J dropped 3; count of bases not matched to a gene: 4. CDR3 DNA: TGTGCCAGCAGGGCCACAGGGGGCTACGAGCAGTACTTC. Translation gives CASRATGGYEQYF.

This chain links TRBV15 with TRBJ1-1; TRBD1 agrees at 9 bases. V trimming: 4 bases; J trimming: 12 bases; junction bases outside the gene matches: 6. This CDR3 comprises 12 residues. From germline, CDR1 is LNHNV and CDR2 YYDKDF (reference sequence). The CDR3 region has the DNA TGTGCCACCAGCAAATGGACAGGGGAAACTTTCTTT. Protein product: CATSKWTGETFF.

This rearrangement joins TRBV19 to TRBJ1-4; no clear D. Trimming removed 3 bases at V and 8 bases at J, with 13 bases between. CDR3 size: 14 residues. Germline assignment: CDR1 LNHDA and CDR2 SQIVND (reference sequence). CDR3 amino acids: CASSMRSTGEKLFF. CDR3 in DNA: TGTGCCAGTAGTATGCGTTCGACGGGGGAAAAACTGTTTTTT. Full variable domain (rest looked up from reference TRBV19 and TRBJ1-4): DGGITQSPKYLFRKEGQNVTLSCEQNLNHDAMYWYRQDPGQGLRLIYYSQIVNDFQKGDIAEGYSVSREKKESFPLTVTSAQKNPTAFYLCASSMRSTGEKLFFGSGTQLSVL.

Only a few counts were recorded for this clone. The chain is built from TRBV5-1 and TRBJ2-1; 8 positions agree with TRBD1. V lost 4 bases, J lost 6 bases, and 9 bases stayed unmatched. There are 15 residues in the CDR3. Germline CDR1 reads SGHRS; CDR2 reads YFSETQ. DNA for the CDR3: TGCGCCAGCAGCCTCCGGGACAGGCCGGTCAATGAGCAGTTCTTC. This encodes CASSLRDRPVNEQFF.

The J gene is TRBJ2-5, the V gene TRBV18; TRBD1 matches at 7 bases. This CDR3 spans 15 amino acids. Germline CDR1 and CDR2: KGHSH and LQKENI. V was clipped by 2 bases and J by 5 bases; unmatched bases: 8. CDR3: CASSPTKQGWETQYF. The CDR3 DNA reads as TGTGCCAGCTCACCAACGAAACAGGGGTGGGAGACCCAGTACTTC.

This clone was found a few times. The CDR3 coding sequence is TGTGCCAGCAGCGAGAGCACAGATACGCAGTATTTT. Amino acids: CASSESTDTQYF. J is TRBJ2-3 and V is TRBV13; D remains ambiguous. CDR1 and CDR2 from the germline V gene are PRHDT and FYEKMQ (reference sequence). The length of the CDR3 is 12 residues. The V gene lost 5 bases and the J gene lost 0 bases, with 3 bases spanning the gap.

The sample holds a few counts of this clone. The chain recombines TRBV18 with TRBJ2-7; 8 nucleotides line up with TRBD2. The CDR3 is 17 amino acids. Per germline, CDR1 KGHSH and CDR2 LQKENI. After removal of 2 bases from V and 0 bases from J, the junction contained 9 bases not matched to a gene. The CDR3 protein is CASSPISGGAPSYEQYF. CDR3 bases: TGTGCCAGCTCACCAATCAGCGGGGGCGCCCCCTCCTACGAGCAGTACTTC. Supplemented by reference TRBV18 and TRBJ2-7, the full variable domain reads NAGVMQNPRHLVRRRGQEARLRCSPMKGHSHVYWYRQLPEEGLKFMVYLQKENIIDESGMPKERFSAEFPKEGPSILRIQQVVRGDSAAYFCASSPISGGAPSYEQYFGPGTRLTVT.

The V gene is TRBV29-1, the J gene TRBJ2-1; 9 bases are a match to TRBD1. V shed 8 bases, J shed 5 bases, and the junction held 7 bases outside the gene matches. The germline V gene has CDR1 SQVTM and CDR2 ANQGSEA. The CDR3 runs 13 residues. CDR3 sequence reads: CSFYRDRDNEQFF. In DNA form, the CDR3 reads TGCAGCTTTTACCGGGACAGGGACAATGAGCAGTTCTTC.

The V gene is TRBV19, the J gene TRBJ1-5; D gene unclear. Germline V gene lookup returns CDR1 LNHDA and CDR2 SQIVND (reference sequence). The CDR3 loop spans 14 amino acids. The V end lost 9 bases, the J end lost 7 bases, and 19 bases lay between the germline ends. CDR3: CASRENPPPQPQHF. CDR3 coding DNA: TGTGCCAGCCGAGAAAATCCCCCGCCACAGCCCCAGCATTTT.

The J gene is TRBJ2-5, the V gene TRBV10-3, with a weak D call TRBD2 (6 bases). This CDR3 has 15 amino acids. V was shortened by 4 bases and J by 2 bases, with 14 bases between the two germline ends. Germline V gene sequence: CDR1 ENHRY, CDR2 SYGVKD. CDR3 sequence reads: CAISGGGSRQETQYF. DNA for the CDR3: TGTGCCATCAGTGGTGGGGGGTCTAGGCAAGAGACCCAGTACTTC.

With respect to this clone: At one end, the junction sequence differs from germline, possibly due to a read error. The V call is TRBV7-3, the J call TRBJ2-5; 11 bases map to TRBD2. The germline V gene has CDR1 SGHTA and CDR2 FQGTGA. The CDR3 spans 15 residues. The CDR3 protein is CASSVTSGRKETQYF. The CDR3 coding sequence is TGTGCCAGCAGCGTAACTAGCGGGAGAAAAGAGACCCAGTACTTC.

The chain couples TRBV3-1 (or the pseudogene TRBV3-2) to TRBJ2-5; possibly TRBD1 for D (5 bases). V lost 0 bases and J lost 4, with 9 bases in between. The germline CDR1 and CDR2 sequences are LGHDT and YNNKEL (reference sequence). The CDR3 runs 14 residues. The CDR3 sequence is CASSQDQGIETQYF. The CDR3 DNA reads as TGTGCCAGCAGCCAAGATCAGGGTATAGAGACCCAGTACTTC.